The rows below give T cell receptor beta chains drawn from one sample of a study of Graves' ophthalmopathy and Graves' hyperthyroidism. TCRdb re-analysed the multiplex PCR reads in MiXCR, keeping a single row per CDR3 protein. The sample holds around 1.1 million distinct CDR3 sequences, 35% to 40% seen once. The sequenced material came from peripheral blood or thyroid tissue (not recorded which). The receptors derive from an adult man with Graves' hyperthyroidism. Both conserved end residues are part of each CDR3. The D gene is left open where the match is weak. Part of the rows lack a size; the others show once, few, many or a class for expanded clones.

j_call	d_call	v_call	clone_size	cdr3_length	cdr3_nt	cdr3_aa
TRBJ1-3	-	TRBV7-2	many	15	TGTGCCAGCAGCAATGGACCGCCACCTGGAAACACCATATATTTT	CASSNGPPPGNTIYF
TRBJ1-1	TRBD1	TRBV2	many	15	TGTGCCAGCAGGATAGGAGGGGGCCCGAACACTGAAGCTTTCTTT	CASRIGGGPNTEAFF
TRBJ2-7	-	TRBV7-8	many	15	TGTGCCAGCAGCTTAGGATCGGACAGATCCTACGAGCAGTACTTC	CASSLGSDRSYEQYF
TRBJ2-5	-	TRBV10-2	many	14	TGCGCCAGCAGTGACTGGCGGCACCAAGAGACCCAGTACTTC	CASSDWRHQETQYF
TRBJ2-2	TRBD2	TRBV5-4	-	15	TGTGCCAGCAGCTCGCCGGGACTAGCATCCGGGGAGCTGTTTTTT	CASSSPGLASGELFF
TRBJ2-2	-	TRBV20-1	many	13	TGCAGTGCTAGAGTACCGAACACCGGGGAGCTGTTTTTT	CSARVPNTGELFF
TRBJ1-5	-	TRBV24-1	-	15	TGTACCACCAGTGATTCCCCGGGGGGCGGGCAGCCCCAGCATTTT	CTTSDSPGGGQPQHF
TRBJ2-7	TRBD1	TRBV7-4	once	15	TGTGCCAGCAGGTCAGGACAGGCCAGCTCCTACGAGCAGTACTTC	CASRSGQASSYEQYF
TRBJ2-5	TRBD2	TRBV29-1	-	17	TGCAGCCCCCCGGGGGGGACTAGCGGGAGGGTAGACGAGACCCAGTACTTC	CSPPGGTSGRVDETQYF
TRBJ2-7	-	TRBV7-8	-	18	TGTGCCAGCAGCCAGGTCCGAAGAAGGACATTAGGCTCCTACGAGCAGTACTTC	CASSQVRRRTLGSYEQYF
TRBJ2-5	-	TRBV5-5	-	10	TGTGCCAGCAGCGCGAAGACCCAGTACTTC	CASSAKTQYF
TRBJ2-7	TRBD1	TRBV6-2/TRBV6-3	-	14	TGTGCCAGCAGTCGCCGGGACAGGTACTACGAGCAGTACTTC	CASSRRDRYYEQYF
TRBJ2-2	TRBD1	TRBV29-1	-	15	TGCAGCGGCAAATTGGGGACAGGGAACACCGGGGAGCTGTTTTTT	CSGKLGTGNTGELFF
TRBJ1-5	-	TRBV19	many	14	TGTGCCAGTAGTATGGCAGGGGCTCGTCCGCCCCAGCATTTT	CASSMAGARPPQHF
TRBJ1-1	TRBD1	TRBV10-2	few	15	TGCGCCAGCACCCCTCAGGACAGGGGGCGAACTGAAGCTTTCTTT	CASTPQDRGRTEAFF
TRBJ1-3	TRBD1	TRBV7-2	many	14	TGTGCCAGCAGCCCTCGGACAGGGTGGAACACCATATATTTT	CASSPRTGWNTIYF
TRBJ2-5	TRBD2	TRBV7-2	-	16	TGTGCCAGCAGCTTAGGCGCTAGCGGGGGGCTAGAGACCCAGTACTTC	CASSLGASGGLETQYF
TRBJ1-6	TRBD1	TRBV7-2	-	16	TGTGCCAGCAGCCAAGGAACAGGGGTCTATAATTCACCCCTCCACTTT	CASSQGTGVYNSPLHF
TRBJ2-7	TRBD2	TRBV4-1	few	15	TGTGCCAGCAGCCAAGGGACGGGACTAGCCTACGAGCAGTACTTC	CASSQGTGLAYEQYF
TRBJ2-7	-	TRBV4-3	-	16	TGCGCCAGCAGCCAAGATACAGGAGGGCCAGAGTACGAGCAGTACTTC	CASSQDTGGPEYEQYF
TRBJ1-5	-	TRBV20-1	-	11	TGCGCCCTAGGGACGGCTCAGCCCCAGCATTTT	CALGTAQPQHF
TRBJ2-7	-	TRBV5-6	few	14	TGTGCCAGCAGCCTGGTAGGGTCGTCCCACGAGCAGTACTTC	CASSLVGSSHEQYF
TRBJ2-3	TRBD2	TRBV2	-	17	TGTGCCAGCAGTGATCGGACTAGCGGGAGTGTCACAGATACGCAGTATTTT	CASSDRTSGSVTDTQYF